A selection of T cell receptor beta chains follows, all from one sample in a study of T-cell reconstitution after alpha-beta-depleted transplantation in children. One entry per CDR3 protein results from TCRdb running MiXCR on the PCR reads. Among approximately 150,000 distinct CDR3 sequences, about 9% were seen once, and the ten largest hold approximately 18%. Material: PBMCs, mostly from graft donor cells, obtained 180 days after TCRalphabeta/CD19-depleted stem cell transplant. These receptors all stem from a female patient aged 2-9 years who had a stem cell transplant for congenital amegakaryocytic thrombocytopenia, so the T cells may come from the graft donor. CDR3s include the opening cysteine and the closing phenylalanine or tryptophan. D genes are given only for firm matches. The size field is filled for only some rows; it gives once, few, many or a size class.

clone size: medium-sized
V gene: TRBV20-1
D gene: TRBD2
J gene: TRBJ2-3
CDR3 protein: CSARLPGLAGVRDTQYF
CDR3 DNA: TGCAGTGCTAGGCTCCCGGGACTAGCGGGGGTGAGAGATACGCAGTATTTT

clone size: many
V gene: TRBV5-1
D gene: .
J gene: TRBJ1-4
CDR3 protein: CASSLDGSLNNEKLFF
CDR3 DNA: TGCGCCAGCAGCTTGGACGGGTCGTTAAATAATGAAAAACTGTTTTTT

clone size: many
V gene: TRBV20-1
D gene: TRBD2
J gene: TRBJ2-2
CDR3 protein: CSAGWGGLGTGELFF
CDR3 DNA: TGCAGTGCTGGATGGGGAGGGTTAGGTACCGGGGAGCTGTTTTTT

clone size: .
V gene: TRBV7-9
D gene: .
J gene: TRBJ1-3
CDR3 protein: CASSPGQSNSGNTIYF
CDR3 DNA: TGTGCCAGCAGCCCTGGACAGTCCAATTCTGGAAACACCATATATTTT

clone size: many
V gene: TRBV5-1
D gene: .
J gene: TRBJ1-6
CDR3 protein: CASASGPNSPLHF
CDR3 DNA: TGCGCCAGCGCATCAGGCCCGAATTCACCCCTCCACTTT

clone size: few
V gene: TRBV24-1
D gene: .
J gene: TRBJ2-4
CDR3 protein: CATSDFRPGSENIQYF
CDR3 DNA: TGTGCCACCAGTGATTTTCGGCCAGGGTCGGAAAACATTCAGTACTTC

clone size: .
V gene: TRBV29-1
D gene: TRBD1
J gene: TRBJ1-4
CDR3 protein: CSVKTGPTNEKLFF
CDR3 DNA: TGCAGCGTGAAGACAGGGCCAACTAATGAAAAACTGTTTTTT

clone size: .
V gene: TRBV5-1
D gene: TRBD2
J gene: TRBJ2-7
CDR3 protein: CASSRGVGGSLDEQYF
CDR3 DNA: TGCGCCAGCAGCCGGGGGGTAGGAGGGAGTCTGGACGAGCAGTACTTC

clone size: few
V gene: TRBV11-2
D gene: .
J gene: TRBJ2-3
CDR3 protein: CASSLEPGFGRGADTQYF
CDR3 DNA: TGTGCCAGCAGCTTAGAACCCGGATTCGGCAGGGGGGCAGATACGCAGTATTTT

clone size: many
V gene: TRBV28
D gene: TRBD1
J gene: TRBJ1-2
CDR3 protein: CASRPPGQAKPYGYTF
CDR3 DNA: TGTGCCAGCAGGCCTCCGGGACAGGCGAAACCCTATGGCTACACCTTC

clone size: many
V gene: TRBV5-1
D gene: .
J gene: TRBJ2-1
CDR3 protein: CASSFGSPYEQFF
CDR3 DNA: TGCGCCAGCAGCTTCGGTTCCCCCTATGAGCAGTTCTTC

clone size: many
V gene: TRBV20-1
D gene: TRBD2
J gene: TRBJ2-7
CDR3 protein: CSPSQAGGGYEQYF
CDR3 DNA: TGCTCCCCTAGTCAAGCGGGGGGCGGCTACGAGCAGTACTTC

clone size: many
V gene: TRBV6-5
D gene: TRBD1
J gene: TRBJ1-3
CDR3 protein: CASTFSTGTAGNTIYF
CDR3 DNA: TGTGCCAGCACCTTCTCGACAGGGACGGCTGGAAACACCATATATTTT

clone size: few
V gene: TRBV29-1
D gene: .
J gene: TRBJ1-3
CDR3 protein: CSVVSGGVGNTIYF
CDR3 DNA: TGCAGCGTTGTATCGGGGGGAGTTGGAAACACCATATATTTT

clone size: many
V gene: TRBV29-1
D gene: TRBD2
J gene: TRBJ2-3
CDR3 protein: CSVGLAGGASPQYF
CDR3 DNA: TGCAGCGTCGGACTAGCGGGAGGAGCTTCCCCGCAGTATTTT

clone size: many
V gene: TRBV20-1
D gene: .
J gene: TRBJ2-4
CDR3 protein: CSARVTALAKNIQYF
CDR3 DNA: TGCAGTGCTAGAGTAACGGCCTTAGCCAAAAACATTCAGTACTTC

clone size: .
V gene: TRBV5-4
D gene: .
J gene: TRBJ2-5
CDR3 protein: CASSLGQDETQYF
CDR3 DNA: TGTGCCAGCAGCTTAGGGCAGGACGAGACCCAGTACTTC

clone size: many
V gene: TRBV28
D gene: TRBD1
J gene: TRBJ1-1
CDR3 protein: CASIQGRGTEAFF
CDR3 DNA: TGTGCCAGTATACAGGGGAGAGGGACTGAAGCTTTCTTT